Included here is one TCR beta chain sequence, with context. It was version v3.0 of the immunoSEQ assay that was run at survey level. Clones were read by immunoSEQ multiplex PCR, and TCRdb kept only the in-frame ones, dropping some. The table records approximately 19,000 clones, roughly 86% of them present only once. The data were taken from a study of long-term antiretroviral therapy in people with HIV. Germline values: CDR1 LNHDA, CDR2 SQIVND (reference sequence). The CDR3 spans 14 residues. Deletions cut 5 bases from V and 5 bases from J, with 16 bases between. This clonotype originated in a woman in her forties or fifties with HIV. The gene calls are TRBV19 and TRBJ2-7; a weak D match, TRBD2 (5 bases). Sequenced here: unsorted PBMCs, sampled 2.5 to 2.7 years after starting antiretroviral therapy. The CDR3 reads CASSFGEKRNEQYF. The DNA for the CDR3 is TGTGCCAGTAGTTTTGGGGAGAAGCGGAACGAGCAGTACTTC.